The TCR beta chain under discussion was sequenced for a study of radiation and T cells in renal cell carcinoma. This CDR3 contains 20 residues. Generated by immunoSEQ multiplex PCR, the TCRdb table keeps only in-frame clones and is missing some. The table shows about 170,000 clones, with around 90% occurring only once. Time point meaning: blood 4 weeks post-SBRT, at nephrectomy. Treatment meaning: 15 Gy SBRT to primary tumor, nephrectomy 4 weeks later. Nephrectomy followed 15 Gy stereotactic body radiation by 4 weeks. Serial blood draws occurred at baseline and 2 and 4 weeks post-SBRT. The patient's renal cell carcinoma had clear cell pathology.

Sequencing used blood, obtained from a patient whose treatment included radiotherapy and nephrectomy. This receptor was taken from a woman aged 45-65 years with renal cell carcinoma. The V and J genes are TRBV21-1 and TRBJ2-4; TRBD2, as called in the table, went unchecked against the DNA. TRBV21-1 is designated a pseudogene. This chain's CDR3 is CASSKDIWEGNASAKNIQYF. In nucleotides, the CDR3 is TGTGCCAGCAGCAAAGATATATGGGAGGGGAATGCGTCGGCCAAAAACATTCAGTACTTC.